Given below is one TCR beta chain in context. Measured with immunoSEQ multiplex PCR; TCRdb has only the in-frame clones, and not every one. The sample consists of under 400,000 clones, about 90% of them appearing once. The data are from a study of blood T cell repertoires in COVID-19. Study-wide background: Among Cohort 3 donors, those recovered had two negative PCRs, clearance, or symptom resolution. PBMCs, B-cell-depleted T cells, or T cells provided the cDNA or gDNA that made up the material.

Everyone who took part was about 18 to 90 years old, and they came from roughly 25 US areas. Assignments of participants to cohorts depended upon their own reported clinical history. The sample comprised PBMCs or T cells enriched from blood (not recorded which). The clonotype comes from a man aged 35 to 55 in a cohort exposed to, infected with or recovered from COVID-19 (not recorded which).

CDR3: CASSLSQLDEAFF. Here the CDR3 DNA reads TGTGCCAGCAGTTTATCCCAGCTAGATGAAGCTTTCTTT. J is TRBJ1-1 and V is TRBV27; D gene uncertain. Trimming removed 0 bases at V and 7 bases at J, with 9 bases between. The CDR3 sequence is 13 residues long. The germline CDR1 and CDR2 sequences are MNHEY and SMNVEV (reference sequence).